This T cell receptor beta chain was found in a study of T-cell reconstitution after alpha-beta-depleted transplantation in children listed by TCRdb under 2016. Context from the whole study: The study quantitatively tracked T-cell immune reconstitution after TCRalphabeta/CD19-depleted allogeneic hematopoietic cell transplantation in children using TCR repertoire profiling.

Based on the germline V gene, the CDR1 and CDR2 sequences are SGHRS and YFSETQ. Its CDR3 holds 13 amino acids, cysteine through phenylalanine. Only CDR3 DNA remains: 39 bases, in frame from the first base. Trimming removed 1 base from V and 0 bases from J, leaving 4 bases between the germline ends. There are many counts of this clonotype. No antigen is known for it. No base-level quality is on record; no much larger clone is a single base apart. Receptors were amplified or captured by PCR. Sequencing took place on an Illumina HiSeq 2500. Molecular barcoding was employed in the preparation of TCR libraries, with unique molecular identifiers being used to normalize TCRbeta repertoire quantification. TCRdb reprocessing: public reads trimmed at Q25 with fastp, clones called with MiXCR, in-frame beta chains kept. When rows share a CDR3 protein, they turn into one entry using the most common DNA and genes. The sample records 190,000 or so distinct CDR3 sequences, roughly 15% of which are singletons. The ten largest clones add up to approximately 13% of the sample.

This clonotype originated in a human donor who donated a stem cell graft to a child with acute lymphoblastic leukemia. This material consisted of PBMCs from the stem cell graft donor, taken from the stem cell graft. This chain is built from TRBV5-1 and TRBJ2-5; no D segment can be confidently identified. The nucleotide sequence is TGCGCCAGCAGCTTGCACAACCAAGAGACCCAGTACTTC. Protein translation: CASSLHNQETQYF.